The TCR beta chain described here comes from a study of blood T cell repertoires in COVID-19. This table comes from immunoSEQ multiplex PCR, and its TCRdb copy is limited to in-frame clones, with some not included. The table includes 75,000 to 90,000 clones, around 80% detected once. The CDR3 sequence is 14 residues long. CDR1 and CDR2 (germline): LNHNV, YYDKDF (reference sequence). The V and J ends lost 5 bases and 4 bases respectively, with 14 bases between them. Sample: peripheral blood. This clonotype originated in a woman aged 40-49 years with active or convalescent COVID-19. The gene calls are TRBV15 and TRBJ1-2; D is unclear. CDR3 DNA: TGTGCCACCAGCGATCGGAGGGTAGGCTATGGCTACACCTTC. Protein sequence: CATSDRRVGYGYTF.